The 24 T cell receptor beta chains below all came from one sample that was sequenced in a study of shared clonotypes between healthy human individuals. Naive CD8 cells were CD45RO-negative, positively selected for CCR7, excluding terminally differentiated effector memory CD45RA+ cells. Produced via immunoSEQ multiplex PCR; TCRdb's table is partial and in-frame only. The sample has about 580,000 clones, roughly 98% seen once; the top ten hold around 0.3%. Sequenced sample: naive CD8+ T cells sorted from blood. The receptors were gathered from a man aged 25-45 years in good health.

This clone has just one count. This sequence joins TRBV7-8 and TRBJ2-7, with D possibly TRBD2 on 5 matching bases. CDR1 and CDR2 from the germline V gene are SGHVS and FQNEAQ. V lost 8 bases and J lost 4, with 15 bases in between. The CDR3 sequence is 13 residues long. The CDR3 here is CASGWRPGYEQYF. As DNA, the CDR3 is TGTGCCAGCGGCTGGCGTCCGGGGTACGAGCAGTACTTC.

This clone has just a few counts. The chain has TRBV5-1 and TRBJ2-1; 8 nucleotides line up with TRBD2. CDR3 length: 17 amino acids. CDR1 is SGHRS and CDR2 is YFSETQ in the germline V gene. J lost 5 bases, V lost 4 bases, and 14 bases had no gene match. The CDR3 DNA follows: TGCGCCAGCAGCACTTGGACTAGCCTAGGTAGAAACAATGAGCAGTTCTTC. This gives the protein CASSTWTSLGRNNEQFF.

The chain couples TRBV6-6 to TRBJ2-3; D is tentatively TRBD1 or TRBD2 (5 bases each). Germline values: CDR1 MNHNY, CDR2 SVGAGI (reference sequence). Trimming left V 6 bases short and J 0 bases short, with 16 bases between. The CDR3 runs 16 residues. In DNA form, the CDR3 reads TGTGCCAGCAGAGACAGCCGGGGAATTAGCACAGATACGCAGTATTTT. Its protein product is CASRDSRGISTDTQYF.

The rearrangement uses TRBV4-1 and TRBJ2-7; TRBD2 aligns across 7 bases. Germline CDR1 reads MGHRA; CDR2 reads YSYEKL. This CDR3 spans 18 amino acids. Unmatched junction bases numbered 12, after V lost 1 base and J lost 0 bases. The CDR3 loop is CASSQVLGGREFSYEQYF. In nucleotides, the CDR3 is TGCGCCAGCAGCCAAGTTTTGGGAGGGAGGGAGTTCTCCTACGAGCAGTACTTC.

V is TRBV18 and J is TRBJ1-5; 8 bases align to TRBD1. Per the germline V gene, CDR1 is KGHSH and CDR2 is LQKENI. V shed 5 bases, J shed 0 bases, and the junction held 15 bases outside the gene matches. The CDR3 contains 19 residues. CDR3 residues: CASSSAPQTGTGSNQPQHF. CDR3 nucleotides: TGTGCCAGCTCATCAGCCCCGCAAACGGGGACAGGTAGCAATCAGCCCCAGCATTTT.

The chain links TRBV6-1 to TRBJ2-7, with D perhaps given as TRBD1 or TRBD2 (5 bases each). This CDR3 is built from 13 residues. Germline loops: CDR1 MNHNS, CDR2 SASEGT. Trimming removed 4 bases at V and 5 bases at J, with 12 bases between. The CDR3 region is CASSGDPADEQYF. CDR3 coding DNA: TGTGCCAGCAGTGGGGACCCCGCGGACGAGCAGTACTTC.

The chain combines TRBV5-1 with TRBJ1-1; no reliable D call. The CDR3 is made up of 14 amino acids. V lost 4 bases to trimming and J lost 1 base, with 11 bases between them. Looked up from germline, CDR1 is SGHRS and CDR2 is YFSETQ. The CDR3 loop is CASSRNWENTEAFF. CDR3 in DNA: TGCGCCAGCAGCCGTAACTGGGAGAACACTGAAGCTTTCTTT.

This chain connects TRBV6-1 to TRBJ2-1; no clear D. Trimming took off 4 bases at V and 3 bases at J, with 7 bases between the two ends. Germline CDR1 and CDR2: MNHNS and SASEGT. The CDR3 is 13 residues long. CDR3 residues: CASSVVSYNEQFF. The CDR3 coding sequence is TGTGCCAGCAGTGTTGTAAGCTACAATGAGCAGTTCTTC.

CDR3 region: CASSVGLAGNDNEQFF. As DNA, the CDR3 is TGTGCCAGCAGCGTAGGACTAGCGGGAAATGACAATGAGCAGTTCTTC. The V call is TRBV11-2, the J call TRBJ2-1, with 12 bases that match TRBD2. V lost 5 bases and J lost 5; bases outside the gene matches: 7. CDR1 and CDR2 (germline): SGHAT, FQNNGV. This CDR3 has 16 amino acids.

This chain joins TRBV9 and TRBJ1-4, with D hard to call. V was cut by 4 bases and J by 7 bases, with 11 bases left in between. CDR3 length: 13 amino acids. Germline loops: CDR1 SGDLS, CDR2 YYNGEE. CDR3 DNA: TGTGCCAGCAGCACCCCCCCAGGTGAAAAACTGTTTTTT. This codes for CASSTPPGEKLFF.

The V gene is TRBV15, the J gene TRBJ2-1, with TRBD2 as a possible D gene (6 bases). The CDR3 is made up of 13 amino acids. Germline CDR1 and CDR2: LNHNV and YYDKDF (reference sequence). Deletions cut 4 bases from V and 8 bases from J, with 12 bases between. The CDR3 loop is CATSNRGIDEQFF. The CDR3 bases are TGTGCCACCAGCAACCGGGGGATCGATGAGCAGTTCTTC.

The gene calls are TRBV6-6 and TRBJ2-1; maybe TRBD1 (5 bases). Germline V lookup: CDR1 MNHNY, CDR2 SVGAGI (reference sequence). The CDR3 covers 16 residues. V gave up 0 bases and J gave up 3 bases, with 12 bases separating them. The CDR3 DNA follows: TGTGCCAGCAGTTACTCGACAGAAAGTGTCTACAATGAGCAGTTCTTC. Protein product: CASSYSTESVYNEQFF.

J is TRBJ2-1 and V is TRBV29-1; D is unresolved. Trimming shortened V by 2 bases and J by 4 bases, and 3 bases separated the two germline ends. Germline V gives CDR1 SQVTM, CDR2 ANQGSEA. CDR3 length: 11 amino acids. The CDR3, as DNA: TGCAGCGTTGAAAGGTACAATGAGCAGTTCTTC. It codes for CSVERYNEQFF.

This chain uses TRBV28 with TRBJ1-2, with 9 bases lining up with TRBD1. In germline, CDR1 is MDHEN, CDR2 SYDVKM. The V segment lost 2 bases and the J segment 8 bases; nucleotides outside the gene matches: 6. This CDR3 has 14 amino acids. CDR3 residues: CASSLTGGEVGYTF. CDR3 bases: TGTGCCAGCAGTTTAACAGGGGGCGAGGTCGGCTACACCTTC.

The rearrangement joins TRBV27 to TRBJ2-3; possible D gene TRBD2, 6 bases. Germline CDR1 reads MNHEY; CDR2 reads SMNVEV (reference sequence). Trimming took off 8 bases at V and 5 bases at J, with 23 bases between the two ends. The CDR3 sequence is 16 residues long. The CDR3 nucleotides are TGTGCCAGCGGACTACAGAGCTATGTCAGTGGAGATACGCAGTATTTT. As protein: CASGLQSYVSGDTQYF.

J is TRBJ2-1 and V is TRBV27, with D possibly called TRBD1 or TRBD2 (5 bases each). Germline lookup yields CDR1 MNHEY and CDR2 SMNVEV (reference sequence). The CDR3 runs to 15 residues. Trimming removed 5 bases at V and 5 bases at J, with 16 bases between. The CDR3 coding sequence is TGTGCCAGCAGTCTGACGGGACCACGAAACAATGAGCAGTTCTTC. Residues: CASSLTGPRNNEQFF.

V gene TRBV2 combines with J gene TRBJ2-2; 14 nucleotides agree with TRBD2. This CDR3 is 18 amino acids long. Germline loops: CDR1 SNHLY, CDR2 FYNNEI. Trimming removed 8 bases from V and 1 base from J; junction bases left unmatched: 9. The CDR3: CASGQTSGREGNTGELFF. CDR3 coding DNA: TGTGCCAGCGGACAGACTAGCGGGAGGGAGGGGAACACCGGGGAGCTGTTTTTT.

This clone is a singleton in its sample. The chain is built from TRBV19 and TRBJ2-1, with a tentative D call TRBD1 (6 bases). The CDR3 is made up of 15 amino acids. The germline gives CDR1 LNHDA, CDR2 SQIVND (reference sequence). Trimming removed 5 bases from V and 6 bases from J, with 17 bases in between. Here the CDR3 DNA reads TGTGCCAGTAGTCTAAAGGACAGAGGCCCCAATGAGCAGTTCTTC. It specifies CASSLKDRGPNEQFF.

CDR3 protein: CASSVSFLGGAREQYF. The CDR3 coding sequence is TGTGCCAGCAGCGTTTCCTTCTTAGGGGGGGCGCGGGAGCAGTACTTC. This chain links TRBV9 with TRBJ2-7; possible D gene TRBD2, 7 bases. With 2 bases removed from V and 7 bases from J, the gap between germline ends came to 22 bases. The CDR3 runs 16 residues. Germline V gene lookup returns CDR1 SGDLS and CDR2 YYNGEE.

Turning to this clone: This specimen includes other DNA sequences encoding the same CDR3. The chain employs TRBV7-2 and TRBJ2-3; a weak D match, TRBD2 (6 bases). This CDR3 has 14 amino acids. Trimming took 2 bases from V and 3 from J, leaving 9 bases between them. The germline V gene has CDR1 SGHTA and CDR2 FQGNSA. Written as DNA, the CDR3 is TGTGCCAGCAGCTTATTGGCGGGAACAGATACGCAGTATTTT. It yields the protein CASSLLAGTDTQYF.

V usage is TRBV7-9 and J usage is TRBJ2-7; D not certain. Trimming stripped 7 bases from V and 5 bases from J, with 18 bases between. This CDR3 is 14 amino acids long. Looked up from germline, CDR1 is SEHNR and CDR2 is FQNEAQ (reference sequence). In DNA, the CDR3 is TGTGCCAGCACCACGCCTGCAGGAAGCCACGAGCAGTACTTC. This gives the protein CASTTPAGSHEQYF.

The V call is TRBV19, the J call TRBJ1-1; D perhaps matches TRBD1 (5 bases). Deletions cut 4 bases from V and 1 base from J, with 7 bases between. Germline CDR1 LNHDA, CDR2 SQIVND (reference sequence). The CDR3 extends over 13 amino acids. Here the CDR3 reads CASSRQPNTEAFF. The CDR3 coding sequence is TGTGCCAGTAGTAGACAGCCGAACACTGAAGCTTTCTTT.

This clone was detected only once. The rearrangement joins TRBV27 to TRBJ2-7, with 10 positions matching TRBD1. The CDR3 is made up of 17 amino acids. Germline V CDR1 and CDR2: MNHEY, SMNVEV (reference sequence). The J segment lost 2 bases and the V segment lost 3 bases, leaving 10 bases of the junction unmatched. CDR3 protein: CASSFLLTGGEPYEQYF. CDR3 nucleotides: TGTGCCAGCAGTTTTTTGTTGACAGGGGGCGAACCCTACGAGCAGTACTTC.

This clone was found once. The chain links TRBV7-9 to TRBJ2-3; D is unclear. With 5 bases removed from V and 1 base from J, the gap between germline ends came to 16 bases. The CDR3 length is 16 residues. CDR1 and CDR2 from the germline V gene are SEHNR and FQNEAQ (reference sequence). In DNA form, the CDR3 reads TGTGCCAGCAGCCAGCCAGTTCGTTTGGGCACAGATACGCAGTATTTT. This gives the protein CASSQPVRLGTDTQYF.